A single sample gave rise to the 8 T cell receptor beta chains below, sequenced in a study of identical twins. TCRdb reanalysed the 5' RACE reads using MiXCR and keeps one entry per CDR3 protein. The sample consists of roughly 470,000 distinct CDR3 sequences, roughly an eighth of them appearing once. These same data were also listed under a study on yellow fever vaccine responses in identical twins.

The sample comprised CD4+ T cells sorted from blood. The receptors derive from a woman aged 18 to 35 in good health.

This clonotype was detected only a few times. The rearrangement links TRBV20-1 to TRBJ1-1; D is uncertain. Germline-derived CDR1 and CDR2 are DFQATT and SNEGSKA (reference sequence). Trimming removed 0 bases from V and 10 bases from J, with 9 bases in between. The CDR3 runs 11 residues. The CDR3 DNA follows: TGCAGTGCTAGAGACGAATGGGGAGCTTTCTTT. Its translation: CSARDEWGAFF.

The V gene is TRBV2, the J gene TRBJ1-1; D possibly corresponds to TRBD1 (5 bases). V lost 6 bases to trimming and J lost 11 bases, with 22 bases between them. Germline assignment: CDR1 SNHLY and CDR2 FYNNEI. This CDR3 is 14 amino acids long. The CDR3, as DNA: TGTGCCAGCAGCTCTGCCGGGACCCCAGGAGGGGCTTTCTTT. It yields the protein CASSSAGTPGGAFF.

This chain connects TRBV15 to TRBJ2-1; TRBD1 agrees at 8 bases. This CDR3 has 16 residues. Germline V gene sequence: CDR1 LNHNV, CDR2 YYDKDF (reference sequence). Trimming at V came to 5 bases and at J to 7 bases, leaving 13 bases not matched to a gene. The CDR3 DNA reads TGTGCCACCAGCGCATGGGGCAGGGGGCGAGATAATGAGCAGTTCTTC. Translating gives CATSAWGRGRDNEQFF.

This clonotype showed up just a few times. The chain couples TRBV20-1 to TRBJ2-5; D gene uncertain. Germline CDR1 and CDR2: DFQATT and SNEGSKA (reference sequence). Between the trimmed V and J ends, which lost 3 bases and 4 bases, there was a span of 12 bases. The length of the CDR3 is 13 residues. CDR3 in DNA: TGCAGTGCTAGGGGTCACTCCGGAGAGACCCAGTACTTC. This translates into CSARGHSGETQYF.

The V gene is TRBV11-2, the J gene TRBJ2-3; no definite D call. Germline CDR1 reads SGHAT; CDR2 reads FQNNGV. The CDR3 is made up of 12 amino acids. Trimming left V 1 base short and J 10 bases short, with 9 bases between. Here the CDR3 DNA reads TGTGCCAGCAGCTTAGCAGTAGAACCGCAGTATTTT. This codes for CASSLAVEPQYF.

This clonotype was seen a few times. This chain uses TRBV5-1 with TRBJ2-7; TRBD1 is a possible D gene (6 bases). The V and J ends lost 4 bases and 2 bases respectively, with 16 bases between them. Germline V CDR1 and CDR2: SGHRS, YFSETQ. This CDR3 region has 15 residues. The CDR3: CASSQDSPRTYEQYF. The CDR3 bases are TGCGCCAGCAGCCAGGACAGCCCCAGGACCTACGAGCAGTACTTC.

The rearrangement links TRBV7-9 to TRBJ2-5; 7 bases map to TRBD1. J was trimmed by 1 base and V by 1 base; bases with no gene match: 3. This CDR3 spans 15 amino acids. Looked up from germline, CDR1 is SEHNR and CDR2 is FQNEAQ (reference sequence). This chain's CDR3 is CASSLDRGPQETQYF. The CDR3 DNA reads as TGTGCCAGCAGCTTAGACAGGGGACCCCAAGAGACCCAGTACTTC. Full variable domain (rest looked up from reference TRBV7-9 and TRBJ2-5): DTGVSQNPRHKITKRGQNVTFRCDPISEHNRLYWYRQTLGQGPEFLTYFQNEAQLEKSRLLSDRFSAERPKGSFSTLEIQRTEQGDSAMYLCASSLDRGPQETQYFGPGTRLLVL.

This clonotype was found a few times. The chain recombines TRBV2 with TRBJ1-1, with 9 bases that match TRBD1. Germline CDR1 is SNHLY and CDR2 is FYNNEI. The CDR3 consists of 14 residues. V trimming: 7 bases; J trimming: 4 bases; junction bases outside the gene matches: 7. The DNA for the CDR3 is TGTGCCAGCACCTGGACAGGGGAGAGCACTGAAGCTTTCTTT. This translates into CASTWTGESTEAFF.